Below are 8 T cell receptor beta chains sequenced from a single sample in a study of blood T cell repertoires in COVID-19. The protocol was immunoSEQ multiplex PCR, while the TCRdb copy is restricted to in-frame clones and leaves out a portion. This table holds 150,000 to 200,000 clones, more than 75% found once. Sequenced: peripheral blood. The receptors come from a man aged 40-49 years with active or convalescent COVID-19.

The chain recombines TRBV28 with TRBJ1-2; D uncertain. CDR3 length: 13 amino acids. Germline CDR1 MDHEN, CDR2 SYDVKM. Trimming cost V 3 bases and J 4 bases, with 9 bases left between them. In DNA form, the CDR3 reads TGTGCCAGCAGTTTTGGGCAGAGCTATGGCTACACCTTC. It specifies CASSFGQSYGYTF.

J is TRBJ2-2 and V is TRBV19; a possible D gene is TRBD1 (5 bases). This CDR3 spans 15 amino acids. V lost 3 bases and J lost 6, with 14 bases in between. From germline, CDR1 is LNHDA and CDR2 SQIVND (reference sequence). The DNA for the CDR3 is TGTGCCAGTAGTATTCTAGACAGTGATTCCGGGGAGCTGTTTTTT. As protein: CASSILDSDSGELFF.

This clone was detected only a few times. The genes are TRBV12-5 and TRBJ1-6, with D hard to call. Trimming cost V 5 bases and J 10 bases, with 15 bases left between them. The V gene's germline CDR1 is LGHNT and CDR2 FRNRAP. The CDR3 totals 14 residues. The CDR3 reads CASGPSGGGSPLHF. The CDR3 nucleotides read TGTGCTAGTGGTCCCTCCGGCGGAGGGTCACCCCTCCACTTT. Together with reference TRBV12-5 and TRBJ1-6, the CDR3 gives the full variable domain: DARVTQTPRHKVTEMGQEVTMRCQPILGHNTVFWYRQTMMQGLELLAYFRNRAPLDDSGMPKDRFSAEMPDATLATLKIQPSEPRDSAVYFCASGPSGGGSPLHFGNGTRLTVT.

The CDR3 coding sequence is TGTGCCAGCAGTGTGGCGGGGCGGATTCAAGAGACCCAGTACTTC. This gives the protein CASSVAGRIQETQYF. The chain joins TRBV5-4 to TRBJ2-5; D is perhaps TRBD2 (6 bases). V lost 5 bases, J lost 2 bases, and 16 bases lay in between. The CDR3 totals 15 residues. From germline, CDR1 is SGHNT and CDR2 YYREEE (reference sequence).

The chain combines TRBV3-1 (or the pseudogene TRBV3-2) with TRBJ1-3; a weak D match, TRBD1 (5 bases). V lost 2 bases and J lost 2, with 7 bases in between. CDR3 length: 14 amino acids. The V gene's germline CDR1 is LGHDT and CDR2 YNNKEL (reference sequence). In DNA form, the CDR3 reads TGTGCCAGCAGCCAATCCAGGGCTGGAAACACCATATATTTT. It codes for CASSQSRAGNTIYF.

V and J are TRBV24-1 and TRBJ2-1, with D unclear. Per the germline V gene, CDR1 is KGHDR and CDR2 is SFDVKD. With 5 bases removed from V and 5 bases from J, the gap between germline ends came to 12 bases. CDR3 length: 14 residues. The CDR3 nucleotides are TGTGCCACCAGTGGGAGATATCCGAACAATGAGCAGTTCTTC. Protein product: CATSGRYPNNEQFF.

This clone was counted once. The chain recombines TRBV2 with TRBJ1-1; TRBD1 is a possible D gene (6 bases). Trimming removed 2 bases from V and 0 bases from J, with 19 bases in between. The CDR3 is 18 residues long. CDR1 is SNHLY and CDR2 is FYNNEI in the germline V gene. CDR3 region: CASSENFREGGMNTEAFF. The CDR3 nucleotides read TGTGCCAGCAGTGAAAATTTCAGGGAAGGGGGAATGAACACTGAAGCTTTCTTT.

This clone was found once. CDR3 nucleotide sequence: TGTGCCAGCAGCTCCAGCTCAGGGTTCGGGGATACGCAGTATTTT. This sequence encodes CASSSSSGFGDTQYF. This sequence joins TRBV7-9 and TRBJ2-3, with TRBD1 as a possible D gene (5 bases). The CDR3 is made up of 15 amino acids. CDR1 is SEHNR, CDR2 FQNEAQ, per germline (reference sequence). With 4 bases removed from V and 6 bases from J, the gap between germline ends came to 17 bases.